This T cell receptor (beta chain) was found in a study of graft-versus-host responses after intestinal transplantation. On the study more broadly: Tacrolimus and steroids were given for about 3 years to all recipients after anti-thymocyte globulin induction.

Sequenced by immunoSEQ multiplex PCR; TCRdb stores in-frame clones only, minus some. The repertoire holds some 85,000 clones, with around 86% as singletons. Concerning this clone: Its antigen is still unknown.

Study-level findings and limits: Recipient-marrow GvH clones were detected, some having first appeared in ileum or blood. HvG clone declines early post-transplant were associated with peak circulating GvH levels. Across patients carrying graft-donor T cell macrochimerism, allografts held high graft-versus-host to host-versus-graft clonal ratios.

Germline CDR1 reads ENHRY; CDR2 reads SYGVKD. The V gene end was trimmed by 6 bases and the J gene end by 7 bases; junction bases not matched to a gene: 16. The CDR3 extends over 17 amino acids. Sample: unstimulated CD8+ T cells sorted from spleen or lymph node cells, taken before transplant. The chain is built from TRBV10-3 and TRBJ2-2, with 8 bases matching TRBD2. The TCR comes from a human donor who was the organ donor for an intestinal transplant. Written as DNA, the CDR3 is TGTGCCATCAGCGGTCGTACCGGGGGGGCAGAGGTCGGGGAGCTGTTTTTT. Protein sequence: CAISGRTGGAEVGELFF.